These 28 T cell receptor beta chains share one sample of origin, sequenced in a study of CD8 T cells in ankylosing spondylitis. TCRdb re-called the 5' RACE reads with MiXCR, one entry per CDR3 protein. The table records 250,000 or so distinct CDR3 sequences, 20% to 30% of them present only once. The sequencing input was blood, either unsorted or a sorted T cell fraction (not recorded which). The receptors come from a male donor with ankylosing spondylitis or in good health (not recorded which).

The V and J genes are TRBV5-5 and TRBJ2-1; D is ambiguous. Germline CDR1 is SGHKS and CDR2 is YYEKEE (reference sequence). This CDR3 is 18 amino acids long. Trimming removed 0 bases at V and 3 bases at J, with 19 bases between. For the CDR3, the DNA is TGTGCCAGCAGCTTGGCCTTGGGGATCACGGACGTCTACAATGAGCAGTTCTTC. It specifies CASSLALGITDVYNEQFF.

CDR3 in DNA: TGTGCCAGCAATTCGGGGGGGGTGATACACAATGAGCAGTTCTTC. Amino acids: CASNSGGVIHNEQFF. The chain carries TRBV12-3 or TRBV12-4 and TRBJ2-1; 8 bases map to TRBD2. The CDR3 spans 15 residues. The J segment lost 5 bases and the V segment lost 7 bases, leaving 10 bases of the junction unmatched.

This clonotype came up once. The chain combines TRBV4-2 with TRBJ2-1; 8 bases line up with TRBD2. The CDR3 consists of 15 residues. The V segment lost 4 bases and the J segment 7 bases; nucleotides outside the gene matches: 9. Germline CDR1 and CDR2: LGHNA and YNFKEQ. CDR3 residues: CASSPGGGTGNEQFF. CDR3 DNA: TGTGCCAGCAGCCCGGGGGGGGGAACGGGGAATGAGCAGTTCTTC.

V gene TRBV29-1 combines with J gene TRBJ2-3, with D perhaps being TRBD1 or TRBD2 (5 bases each). The CDR3 contains 11 residues. The germline V and J ends were trimmed by 6 bases and 4 bases, with 8 bases remaining between them. The V gene's germline CDR1 is SQVTM and CDR2 ANQGSEA. The CDR3 loop is CSVGVADTQYF. CDR3 sequence (DNA): TGCAGCGTGGGGGTGGCAGATACGCAGTATTTT.

V usage is TRBV23-1 and J usage is TRBJ2-2; D gene uncertain. TRBV23-1 is an open reading frame, and its role is uncertain. This CDR3 contains 12 residues. Trimming took 8 bases from V and 5 from J, leaving 9 bases between them. The CDR3 loop is CASAQWTGELFF. For the CDR3, the DNA is TGCGCCAGCGCACAGTGGACCGGGGAGCTGTTTTTT.

The chain links TRBV20-1 to TRBJ2-3; unclear D gene. The CDR3 covers 12 residues. CDR1 is DFQATT, CDR2 SNEGSKA, per germline (reference sequence). The ends were cut back, 4 bases at V and 4 bases at J, with 9 bases in the middle. CDR3: CSATEGPDTQYF. CDR3 bases: TGCAGTGCTACGGAAGGCCCAGATACGCAGTATTTT.

The chain joins TRBV10-3 to TRBJ1-1; D not certain. CDR3 size: 14 residues. Looked up from germline, CDR1 is ENHRY and CDR2 is SYGVKD. Trimming removed 7 bases from V and 1 base from J, with 13 bases in between. The CDR3 sequence is CAIMEGKGNTEAFF. Here the CDR3 DNA reads TGTGCCATCATGGAGGGAAAGGGGAACACTGAAGCTTTCTTT.

The chain uses TRBV10-2 and TRBJ2-3; the D gene is possibly TRBD2 (5 bases). Per the germline V gene, CDR1 is WSHSY and CDR2 is SAAADI. The V gene lost 7 bases and the J gene lost 2 bases, with 19 bases spanning the gap. The CDR3 runs 16 residues. The CDR3 sequence is CASTAGLLANTDTQYF. The DNA of the CDR3 is TGCGCCAGCACCGCAGGACTGTTGGCGAACACAGATACGCAGTATTTT.

The V gene is TRBV28, the J gene TRBJ2-2, with 7 bases identical to TRBD2. Germline CDR1 reads MDHEN; CDR2 reads SYDVKM. V lost 4 bases to trimming and J lost 6 bases; unmatched junction nucleotides: 11. CDR3 length: 16 amino acids. The CDR3 coding sequence is TGTGCCAGCAGTTCCAGCGGGGCCCCTAGGGCCGGGGAGCTGTTTTTT. Residues: CASSSSGAPRAGELFF.

The rearrangement links TRBV6-6 to TRBJ2-5; TRBD2 might be the D (6 bases). The CDR3 sequence is 11 residues long. V dropped 6 bases and J dropped 13 bases, with 15 bases sitting between them. Looked up from germline, CDR1 is MNHNY and CDR2 is SVGAGI (reference sequence). DNA for the CDR3: TGTGCCAGCAGAAACACAGGAGGGTCGTACTTC. As protein: CASRNTGGSYF.

This chain connects TRBV20-1 to TRBJ2-1, with 9 nucleotides matching TRBD1. After removal of 0 bases from V and 7 bases from J, the junction contained 10 bases not matched to a gene. CDR3 length: 16 amino acids. CDR1 and CDR2 from the germline V gene are DFQATT and SNEGSKA (reference sequence). This chain's CDR3 is CSARDSPGQGRNEQFF. CDR3 DNA sequence: TGCAGTGCTAGAGATTCCCCGGGACAGGGTAGAAATGAGCAGTTCTTC.

A few counts support this clonotype. This chain links TRBV29-1 with TRBJ2-5; D unresolved. Trimming took off 6 bases at V and 5 bases at J, with 22 bases between the two ends. The length of the CDR3 is 15 residues. Germline loops: CDR1 SQVTM, CDR2 ANQGSEA. Here the CDR3 reads CSVGIGSDRRETQYF. The CDR3 region has the DNA TGCAGCGTCGGTATAGGTTCGGACCGACGGGAGACCCAGTACTTC.

The table lists this clonotype with a few counts. The CDR3 DNA follows: TGCAGTGCTTCACAGGGCTACGAGCAGTACTTC. As protein: CSASQGYEQYF. This chain connects TRBV20-1 to TRBJ2-7, with D maybe TRBD1 (6 bases). The CDR3 spans 11 residues. V lost 5 bases and J 3 bases, leaving 8 bases between the germline ends. Germline-derived CDR1 and CDR2 are DFQATT and SNEGSKA (reference sequence).

This chain connects TRBV7-9 to TRBJ2-3, with D uncertain. The CDR3 sequence is 14 residues long. Germline assignment: CDR1 SEHNR and CDR2 FQNEAQ (reference sequence). The V end lost 2 bases, the J end lost 4 bases, and 10 bases lay between the germline ends. The CDR3: CASSLRPQADTQYF. The CDR3, as DNA: TGTGCCAGCAGCTTACGGCCCCAGGCAGATACGCAGTATTTT. The variable domain in full, with the rest retrieved from reference TRBV7-9 and TRBJ2-3, is DTGVSQNPRHKITKRGQNVTFRCDPISEHNRLYWYRQTLGQGPEFLTYFQNEAQLEKSRLLSDRFSAERPKGSFSTLEIQRTEQGDSAMYLCASSLRPQADTQYFGPGTRLTVL.

This sequence joins TRBV2 and TRBJ2-1, with a possible D match to TRBD2 (5 bases). V lost 8 bases to trimming and J lost 5 bases, with 19 bases between them. Germline CDR1 SNHLY, CDR2 FYNNEI. CDR3 length: 15 residues. The CDR3: CASAGLPLTNNEQFF. CDR3 sequence (DNA): TGTGCCAGCGCTGGACTTCCCCTAACCAACAATGAGCAGTTCTTC.

This clonotype was detected a few times. The chain links TRBV2 to TRBJ1-5, with TRBD1 as a possible D gene (6 bases). Trimming removed 7 bases from V and 6 bases from J, with 16 bases in between. The CDR3 runs to 14 residues. Germline assignment: CDR1 SNHLY and CDR2 FYNNEI. The CDR3 is CASTEEGGLQPQHF. The DNA for the CDR3 is TGTGCCAGCACCGAGGAGGGGGGCCTTCAGCCCCAGCATTTT.

In its sample, this clonotype was seen many times. The CDR3 DNA is TGCAGTGCTAGTAGGGCTAGCGGTCACAATGAGCAGTTCTTC. The encoded protein is CSASRASGHNEQFF. J is TRBJ2-1 and V is TRBV20-1; TRBD2 agrees at 7 bases. Germline V gives CDR1 DFQATT, CDR2 SNEGSKA (reference sequence). CDR3 length: 14 residues. Trimming took 3 bases from V and 5 from J; bases not matched to a gene: 7.

The V call is TRBV20-1, the J call TRBJ2-7; TRBD1 aligns across 7 bases. CDR3 length: 14 residues. Germline V gene lookup returns CDR1 DFQATT and CDR2 SNEGSKA (reference sequence). The junction had 11 bases not matched to a gene; V was cut back by 5 bases and J by 4 bases. CDR3 coding DNA: TGCAGTGCTGTACAGGGGCCGGTTGGGTACGAGCAGTACTTC. It translates to CSAVQGPVGYEQYF.

This clonotype was seen many times. The J gene is TRBJ2-2, the V gene TRBV12-3 or TRBV12-4; D is uncertain. Trimming cost V 3 bases and J 0 bases, with 11 bases left between them. The CDR3 has 16 amino acids. The CDR3, as DNA: TGTGCCAGCAGTTTTGGAGTTAGGGCGAACACCGGGGAGCTGTTTTTT. Its protein product is CASSFGVRANTGELFF.

CDR3 in amino acids: CASRSTTGRTENTEAFF. In DNA, the CDR3 is TGTGCCAGCAGGTCTACCACGGGACGGACGGAGAACACTGAAGCTTTCTTT. J is TRBJ1-1 and V is TRBV6-1; tentatively, D is TRBD1 (5 bases). Between the trimmed V and J ends, which lost 6 bases and 1 base, there was a span of 21 bases. Germline V CDR1 and CDR2: MNHNS, SASEGT. The CDR3 is 17 residues long.

V gene TRBV7-2 combines with J gene TRBJ2-1; no clear D gene. Trimming took off 5 bases at V and 7 bases at J, with 12 bases between the two ends. CDR1 is SGHTA and CDR2 is FQGNSA in the germline V gene. CDR3 size: 13 residues. This CDR3 is CASSVYQGNEQFF. Written as DNA, the CDR3 is TGTGCCAGCAGCGTCTACCAAGGGAATGAGCAGTTCTTC.

The genes are TRBV20-1 and TRBJ2-3; the D gene is possibly TRBD2 (6 bases). The CDR3 spans 16 residues. Germline V gene lookup returns CDR1 DFQATT and CDR2 SNEGSKA (reference sequence). Trimming pared 5 bases from V and 0 bases from J, leaving 18 bases between. The CDR3 bases are TGCAGTGCTCGGCCGTCCTCCGGGACTAGCACAGATACGCAGTATTTT. This translates into CSARPSSGTSTDTQYF.

This clonotype has ten or more counts. V and J are TRBV20-1 and TRBJ2-2; D not resolved. Trimming shortened V by 0 bases and J by 6 bases, and 8 bases separated the two germline ends. Germline V lookup: CDR1 DFQATT, CDR2 SNEGSKA (reference sequence). The CDR3 runs to 13 residues. The CDR3 DNA is TGCAGTGCTAGAGATGAGATTCCCGGGGAGCTGTTTTTT. Protein sequence: CSARDEIPGELFF.

This clonotype was seen ten or more times. The J gene is TRBJ2-7, the V gene TRBV10-3; TRBD1 matches 8 bases. J was trimmed by 3 bases and V by 10 bases; bases with no gene match: 11. Germline assignment: CDR1 ENHRY and CDR2 SYGVKD. The CDR3 sequence is 14 residues long. CDR3 nucleotides: TGTGCCACCGGGGCCGGGACAGGCTACTACGAGCAGTACTTC. Its translation: CATGAGTGYYEQYF.

This clonotype showed up many times. The chain employs TRBV5-5 and TRBJ1-4, with 8 bases that match TRBD1. This CDR3 is 16 amino acids long. V was clipped by 3 bases and J by 7 bases; unmatched bases: 11. Germline values: CDR1 SGHKS, CDR2 YYEKEE (reference sequence). The CDR3 region is CASSSRSSGGFEKLFF. In nucleotides, the CDR3 is TGTGCCAGCAGCTCCCGGAGTTCAGGGGGCTTTGAAAAACTGTTTTTT.

This clonotype occurred a few times. The rearrangement uses TRBV15 and TRBJ2-5; tentatively, D is TRBD2 (5 bases). The germline V gene has CDR1 LNHNV and CDR2 YYDKDF (reference sequence). The CDR3 contains 17 residues. V was trimmed by 0 bases and J by 5 bases, leaving 19 bases between them. The DNA of the CDR3 is TGTGCCACCAGCAGAGATCGTCCAGCGGCACCCGAGGAGACCCAGTACTTC. This translates into CATSRDRPAAPEETQYF.

V gene TRBV12-3 or TRBV12-4 combines with J gene TRBJ2-7, with TRBD1 matching over 9 bases. Losses at the gene ends were 5 bases for V and 3 bases for J; bases not matched to a gene: 5. The CDR3 runs 14 residues. The CDR3 nucleotides are TGTGCCAGCAGTCCGGGGACAGGGTTCTACGAGCAGTACTTC. It translates to CASSPGTGFYEQYF.

The chain combines TRBV20-1 with TRBJ2-7, with D possibly matching TRBD1 (6 bases). V was clipped by 3 bases and J by 3 bases, with 15 bases between them. Per the germline V gene, CDR1 is DFQATT and CDR2 is SNEGSKA (reference sequence). This CDR3 is built from 14 residues. This CDR3 reads CSARKDSASYEQYF. The CDR3 DNA is TGCAGTGCTAGGAAGGACAGCGCCAGCTACGAGCAGTACTTC.